The subject of this entry is one T cell receptor beta chain. The CDR3 has 15 amino acids. Germline CDR1 and CDR2: DFQATT and SNEGSKA (reference sequence). The V and J ends lost 0 bases and 7 bases, in that order; junction bases with no gene match: 9. These data originate in a study of blood T cells in healthy people across ages. Together with a sample-barcoded 5' primer, a J-beta primer mix was included in a second PCR lasting roughly 6 to 12 cycles. TCRdb reanalysed the 5' RACE reads using MiXCR and keeps one entry per CDR3 protein. The table includes about 1.8 million distinct CDR3 sequences, roughly 52% detected once.

The gene calls are TRBV20-1 and TRBJ1-2, with 9 bases aligning to TRBD1. This clonotype was obtained from a woman between 40 and 55 years old in good health. Sequenced sample: blood. Here the CDR3 DNA reads TGCAGTGCTAGAGATTTAACAGGGGGCACAGGTGGCTACACCTTC. Translation gives CSARDLTGGTGGYTF.